This T cell receptor beta chain was identified in a study of blood T cells in healthy people across ages. Study summary: Template switching captured about one barcoded beta molecule per two T cells. Findings of the study overall: Estimates of total diversity, which came from one million sequenced T cells, were considered to be underestimates.

Germline values: CDR1 SGHTA, CDR2 FQGNSA. Trimming cost V 3 bases and J 3 bases, with 11 bases left between them. The CDR3 covers 14 residues. Using a J-beta primer mix together with a sample-barcoded 5' primer, a second PCR was run for about 7 to 12 cycles. A template-switch adaptor with 12 random nucleotides tagged each cDNA molecule. TCRdb ran MiXCR on the 5' RACE reads and lists one entry per CDR3 protein. The sample has roughly 1,700,000 distinct CDR3 sequences, approximately 28% seen once. Notes on this clonotype: Its antigen is undetermined.

The chain combines TRBV7-2 with TRBJ2-5; TRBD1 is a possible D gene (5 bases). This receptor was obtained from a woman aged 25 to 39 in good health. Sample: blood. The CDR3 sequence: CASSFRRAEETQYF. In DNA, the CDR3 is TGTGCCAGCAGCTTCCGCAGGGCTGAAGAGACCCAGTACTTC.